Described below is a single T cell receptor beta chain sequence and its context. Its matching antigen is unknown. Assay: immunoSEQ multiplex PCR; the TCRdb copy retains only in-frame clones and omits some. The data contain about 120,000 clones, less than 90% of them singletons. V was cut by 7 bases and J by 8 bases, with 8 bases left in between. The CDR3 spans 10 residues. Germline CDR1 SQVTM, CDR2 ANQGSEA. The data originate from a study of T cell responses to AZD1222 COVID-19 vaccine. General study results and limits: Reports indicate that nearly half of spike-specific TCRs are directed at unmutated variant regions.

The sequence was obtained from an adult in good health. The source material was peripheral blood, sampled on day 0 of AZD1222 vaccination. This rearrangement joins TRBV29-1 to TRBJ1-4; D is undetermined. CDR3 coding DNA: TGCAGCGGCGGGGAGGAAAAACTGTTTTTT. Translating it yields CSGGEEKLFF.